Below, 6 T cell receptor beta chains from the same sample are listed, as sequenced in a study of molecular identifiers for immune sequencing clone quantification. One entry per CDR3 protein, called by TCRdb with MiXCR from the PCR reads. This table has 88,000 or so distinct CDR3 sequences, 21% appearing once. Sequenced input: naive CD8+ T cells from blood, with Jurkat cell RNA spiked in. Subset specified: FACS-sorted CD8+CD4-CCR7+CD45RA+ naive T cells. The receptor set was obtained from a human donor in good health. Some libraries in this study had Jurkat cell RNA spiked in.

V gene TRBV10-3 combines with J gene TRBJ2-5; D may be TRBD1 or TRBD2 (5 bases each). The CDR3 spans 17 residues. Trimming removed 2 bases from V and 5 bases from J, with 21 bases in between. CDR1 and CDR2 from the germline V gene are ENHRY and SYGVKD. CDR3 sequence (DNA): TGTGCCATCAGTGAGCCTACGGGGACCGCGTCTCGGGAGACCCAGTACTTC. It translates to CAISEPTGTASRETQYF.

This clonotype was recorded at least ten times. This rearrangement joins TRBV15 to TRBJ2-7; D perhaps matches TRBD1 (6 bases). The CDR3 is made up of 18 amino acids. The germline CDR1 and CDR2 sequences are LNHNV and YYDKDF (reference sequence). Trimming cost V 3 bases and J 5 bases, with 26 bases left between them. The DNA for the CDR3 is TGTGCCACCAGCAGCTCTAGTATCACACAGGGTTCGGAGGACGAGCAGTACTTC. Amino acid sequence: CATSSSSITQGSEDEQYF.

The rearrangement links TRBV27 to TRBJ2-7; D is unclear. Trimming shortened V by 0 bases and J by 2 bases, and 8 bases separated the two germline ends. Germline lookup yields CDR1 MNHEY and CDR2 SMNVEV (reference sequence). This CDR3 contains 14 residues. The DNA of the CDR3 is TGTGCCAGCAGTTTATCCCCCGGAGCCTACGAGCAGTACTTC. This encodes CASSLSPGAYEQYF.

This clonotype occurred many times. The rearrangement links TRBV30 to TRBJ2-2; unclear D gene. V was trimmed by 2 bases and J by 0 bases, leaving 7 bases between them. This CDR3 is built from 14 residues. The germline CDR1 and CDR2 sequences are GTSNPN and SVGIG (reference sequence). The CDR3 region has the DNA TGTGCCTGGAGTACGGTGACGAACACCGGGGAGCTGTTTTTT. Translating it yields CAWSTVTNTGELFF. The variable domain in full, with the rest retrieved from reference TRBV30 and TRBJ2-2, is SQTIHQWPATLVQPVGSPLSLECTVEGTSNPNLYWYRQAAGRGLQLLFYSVGIGQISSEVPQNLSASRPQDRQFILSSKKLLLSDSGFYLCAWSTVTNTGELFFGEGSRLTVL.

The chain links TRBV21-1 to TRBJ2-7; the table's D call of TRBD1 was not tested on the DNA. TRBV21-1 is given as a pseudogene. The CDR3 covers 16 residues. CDR3 DNA: TGTGCCAGCAGCTCAAGCCCCAGGGCAAGCTCCTACGAGCAGTACTTC. Its protein product is CASSSSPRASSYEQYF.

This clonotype was seen ten or more times. The V gene is TRBV27, the J gene TRBJ1-6, with unresolved D. V dropped 1 base and J dropped 9 bases, with 4 bases sitting between them. Germline V gives CDR1 MNHEY, CDR2 SMNVEV (reference sequence). The CDR3 spans 12 residues. For the CDR3, the DNA is TGTGCCAGCAGTTTATTGAGTTCACCCCTCCACTTT. Its protein is CASSLLSSPLHF.